The 14 T cell receptor beta chains reported below all come from one sample, sequenced in a study of regulatory and conventional T cells in RAG deficiency. The assay was immunoSEQ multiplex PCR, and TCRdb's table has in-frame clones only and misses some. The sample has roughly 45,000 clones; around 89% are singletons. Conventional CD4+ T cells were sorted from blood as CD25-low CD127-high cells. This sample also belongs to another study, concerning regulatory T cells. That work states: Amplification used 52 TRBV primers and 13 TRBJ primers.

Sequenced material: CD4+ effector T cells sorted from blood. These TCRs come from a human donor in good health.

Worth noting for this clone: The DNA is left out, because the CDR3 cannot be placed on it with certainty; the CDR3 is given as TCRdb lists it. V gene TRBV12-2 combines with J gene TRBJ2-1. TRBV12-2 is listed as a pseudogene. The CDR3 is 18 residues long, ends included. CDR3 in amino acids: CASRLVGVGIHSYNEQFF.

On this clone itself: Other DNA sequences in the same sample also yield this CDR3. V gene TRBV29-1 combines with J gene TRBJ2-1; 8 bases line up with TRBD1. The V gene end was trimmed by 1 base and the J gene end by 7 bases; junction bases not matched to a gene: 9. The germline V gene has CDR1 SQVTM and CDR2 ANQGSEA. The CDR3 totals 15 residues. This CDR3 is CSVEGDRGMYNEQFF. For the CDR3, the DNA is TGCAGCGTTGAAGGAGACAGGGGAATGTATAATGAGCAGTTCTTC.

V gene TRBV18 combines with J gene TRBJ1-5; D is perhaps TRBD1 (5 bases). Germline CDR1 and CDR2: KGHSH and LQKENI. V lost 1 base and J 4 bases, leaving 5 bases between the germline ends. The CDR3 length is 13 residues. Here the CDR3 reads CASSPQGNQPQHF. The CDR3 DNA reads TGTGCCAGCTCACCACAGGGGAATCAGCCCCAGCATTTT. Full variable domain (remainder filled in from reference TRBV18 and TRBJ1-5): NAGVMQNPRHLVRRRGQEARLRCSPMKGHSHVYWYRQLPEEGLKFMVYLQKENIIDESGMPKERFSAEFPKEGPSILRIQQVVRGDSAAYFCASSPQGNQPQHFGDGTRLSIL.

The rearrangement joins TRBV19 to TRBJ1-5; the match to TRBD1 covers 7 bases. Germline V gene sequence: CDR1 LNHDA, CDR2 SQIVND (reference sequence). The CDR3 extends over 15 amino acids. After removal of 4 bases from V and 7 bases from J, the junction contained 10 bases not matched to a gene. CDR3 coding DNA: TGTGCCAGTAGTACCCGCGACAGGGTGTACCAGCCCCAGCATTTT. This translates into CASSTRDRVYQPQHF.

This clone came up a few times. The V call is TRBV7-2, the J call TRBJ1-4; D remains ambiguous. The CDR3 spans 15 residues. The germline gives CDR1 SGHTA, CDR2 FQGNSA. V was shortened by 1 base and J by 5 bases, with 11 bases between the two germline ends. CDR3 protein: CASSLVRALNEKLFF. The CDR3 DNA reads as TGTGCCAGCAGCTTAGTTCGGGCCCTCAATGAAAAACTGTTTTTT.

This rearrangement joins TRBV6-6 to TRBJ2-7, with 13 bases identical to TRBD2. This CDR3 is built from 15 residues. The J segment lost 6 bases and the V segment lost 5 bases, leaving 7 bases of the junction unmatched. Germline V gene lookup returns CDR1 MNHNY and CDR2 SVGAGI (reference sequence). CDR3 coding DNA: TGTGCCAGCAGTGCCGGGACTAGCGGGATCGGCGAGCAGTACTTC. Protein: CASSAGTSGIGEQYF.

The chain combines TRBV7-6 with TRBJ2-7; D gene ambiguous. CDR3 size: 12 residues. CDR1 SGHVS and CDR2 FNYEAQ come from the germline V gene. V was clipped by 3 bases and J by 7 bases, with 10 bases between them. The chain's CDR3 is CASSLDLGEQYF. As DNA, the CDR3 is TGTGCCAGCAGCTTGGACCTTGGGGAGCAGTACTTC.

The chain carries TRBV4-2 and TRBJ2-7; 9 nucleotides align to TRBD2. The CDR3 runs 16 residues. The germline V gene encodes CDR1 LGHNA and CDR2 YNFKEQ. The V segment lost 0 bases and the J segment 6 bases; nucleotides outside the gene matches: 9. This CDR3 reads CASSQDLGSGGLEQYF. The CDR3 DNA follows: TGTGCCAGCAGCCAAGATCTCGGTAGCGGGGGCCTCGAGCAGTACTTC.

Only a few counts were recorded for this clone. The genes are TRBV5-1 and TRBJ2-7, with 7 bases identical to TRBD1. The CDR3 contains 16 residues. The J segment lost 1 base and the V segment lost 4 bases, leaving 11 bases of the junction unmatched. The germline V gene has CDR1 SGHRS and CDR2 YFSETQ. In DNA, the CDR3 is TGCGCCAGCAGCACCAAGACAGGGTTAGGGTCCTACGAGCAGTACTTC. It is translated as CASSTKTGLGSYEQYF.

The CDR3 DNA is TGCGCCAGCATGGGAACTACGGCTAGCGGAGTGTACAATGAGCAGTTCTTC. Amino acid sequence: CASMGTTASGVYNEQFF. The chain couples TRBV5-1 to TRBJ2-1; 7 bases match TRBD2. CDR1 SGHRS and CDR2 YFSETQ come from the germline V gene. J gave up 4 bases and V 6 bases, and 16 bases lay outside the gene matches. The CDR3 covers 17 residues.

This clone was seen a single time. This chain links TRBV6-5 with TRBJ2-7, with 9 nucleotides matching TRBD1. The trim removed 6 bases at V and 0 bases at J, leaving 6 bases unmatched. Germline-derived CDR1 and CDR2 are MNHEY and SVGAGI. The CDR3 runs to 15 residues. CDR3 residues: CASRTDRGSSYEQYF. The CDR3 DNA sequence: TGTGCCAGCAGGACGGACAGGGGCTCCTCCTACGAGCAGTACTTC.

This chain connects TRBV27 to TRBJ2-7; 7 nucleotides agree with TRBD2. Germline trimming cut 2 bases from V and 3 bases from J; bases unmatched to any gene: 7. CDR3 length: 15 amino acids. Germline V gene sequence: CDR1 MNHEY, CDR2 SMNVEV (reference sequence). In nucleotides, the CDR3 is TGTGCCAGCAGTTTAAAGGCGGGAGCCCTCTACGAGCAGTACTTC. Its translation: CASSLKAGALYEQYF.

In its sample, this clone was seen a few times. This chain joins TRBV19 and TRBJ1-3; D is unresolved. CDR1 and CDR2 from the germline V gene are LNHDA and SQIVND (reference sequence). This CDR3 comprises 11 residues. Trimming stripped 10 bases from V and 5 bases from J, with 9 bases between. The CDR3 here is CATAERNTIYF. CDR3 coding DNA: TGTGCCACCGCCGAGAGAAACACCATATATTTT.

CDR3 amino acids: CASRAGPGELFF. CDR3 sequence (DNA): TGTGCCAGCAGGGCAGGGCCCGGGGAGCTGTTTTTT. The chain recombines TRBV11-3 with TRBJ2-2, with D perhaps matching TRBD1 (5 bases). Germline loops: CDR1 SGHNT, CDR2 YENEEA. The germline V and J ends were trimmed by 6 bases and 6 bases, with 8 bases remaining between them. There are 12 residues in the CDR3.